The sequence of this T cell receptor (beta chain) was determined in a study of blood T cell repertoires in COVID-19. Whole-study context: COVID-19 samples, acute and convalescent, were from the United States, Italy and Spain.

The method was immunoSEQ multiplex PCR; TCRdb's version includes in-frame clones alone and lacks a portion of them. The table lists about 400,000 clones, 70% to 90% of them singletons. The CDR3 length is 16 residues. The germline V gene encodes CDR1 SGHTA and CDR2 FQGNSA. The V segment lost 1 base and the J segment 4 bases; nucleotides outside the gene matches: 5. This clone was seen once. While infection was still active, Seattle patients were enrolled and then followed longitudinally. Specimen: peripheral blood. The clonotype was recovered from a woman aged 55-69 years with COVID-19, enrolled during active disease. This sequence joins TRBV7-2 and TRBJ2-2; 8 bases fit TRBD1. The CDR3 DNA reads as TGTGCCAGCAGCTTAGATCCAGGGGGCACCACCGGGGAGCTGTTTTTT. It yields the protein CASSLDPGGTTGELFF.